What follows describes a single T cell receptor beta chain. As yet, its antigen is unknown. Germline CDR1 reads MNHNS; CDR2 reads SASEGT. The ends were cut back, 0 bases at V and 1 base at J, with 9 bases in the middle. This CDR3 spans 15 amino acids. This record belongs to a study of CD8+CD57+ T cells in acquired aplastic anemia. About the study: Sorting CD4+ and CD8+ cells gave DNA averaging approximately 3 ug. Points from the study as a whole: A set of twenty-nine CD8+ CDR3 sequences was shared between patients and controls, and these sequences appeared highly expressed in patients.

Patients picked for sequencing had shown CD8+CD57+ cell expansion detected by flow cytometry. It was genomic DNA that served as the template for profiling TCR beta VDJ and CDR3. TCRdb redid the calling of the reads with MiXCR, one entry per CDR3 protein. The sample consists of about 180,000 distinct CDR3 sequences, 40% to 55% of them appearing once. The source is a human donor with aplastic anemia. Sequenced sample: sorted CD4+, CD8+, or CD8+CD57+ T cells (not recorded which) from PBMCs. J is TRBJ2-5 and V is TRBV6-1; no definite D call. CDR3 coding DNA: TGTGCCAGCAGTGAAGCTAGGGCGGTCCAAGAGACCCAGTACTTC. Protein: CASSEARAVQETQYF.